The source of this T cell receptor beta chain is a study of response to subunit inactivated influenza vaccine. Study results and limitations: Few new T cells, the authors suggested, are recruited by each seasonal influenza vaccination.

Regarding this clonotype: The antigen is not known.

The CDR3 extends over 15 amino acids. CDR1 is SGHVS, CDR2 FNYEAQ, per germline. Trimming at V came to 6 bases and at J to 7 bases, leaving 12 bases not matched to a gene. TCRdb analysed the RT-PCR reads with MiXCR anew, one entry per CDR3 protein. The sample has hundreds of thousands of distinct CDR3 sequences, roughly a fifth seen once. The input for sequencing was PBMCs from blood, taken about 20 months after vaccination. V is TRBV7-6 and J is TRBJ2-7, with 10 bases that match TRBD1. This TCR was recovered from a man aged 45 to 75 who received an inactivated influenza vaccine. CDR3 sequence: CASRVTGTGVEEQYF. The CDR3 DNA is TGTGCCAGCAGAGTAACCGGGACAGGGGTGGAAGAGCAGTACTTC.